This T cell receptor (beta chain) was recorded in a study of memory CD4+ T cells and cytomegalovirus serostatus. This CDR3 is built from 13 residues. Germline V gene data show CDR1 as MNHEY and CDR2 as SVGAGI. V was cut by 7 bases and J by 5 bases, with 14 bases left in between. Data came from immunoSEQ multiplex PCR; TCRdb stores just in-frame clones and leaves some out. The sample has approximately 56,000 clones, 82% seen once. The sort gate was single viable CD3+CD4+CD8-CD45RO+ cells for memory CD4+ T cells. This chain joins TRBV6-5 and TRBJ1-1; TRBD1 is a possible D gene (5 bases). Input material: memory CD4+ T cells from blood. The origin of this receptor is an adult in good health and CMV-seronegative. The CDR3 DNA reads TGTGCCAGCACCAAGGAGGGGCGGACTGAAGCTTTCTTT. Amino acids: CASTKEGRTEAFF.